This T cell receptor beta chain was captured by sequencing in a study of blood T cell repertoires in COVID-19. Germline CDR1 reads SQVTM; CDR2 reads ANQGSEA. CDR3 length: 14 amino acids. Germline trimming cut 5 bases from V and 5 bases from J; bases unmatched to any gene: 9. Libraries were prepared by immunoSEQ multiplex PCR; TCRdb keeps only in-frame clonotypes and omits some of them. The sample has about 130,000 clones; approximately 81% are singletons. The chain uses TRBV29-1 and TRBJ2-1, with TRBD2 matching over 7 bases. This TCR was sampled from a man aged 35 to 55 with active or convalescent COVID-19. Material for sequencing was peripheral blood. Written as DNA, the CDR3 is TGCAGCGTTCGACTAGCCGAACAGAACAATGAGCAGTTCTTC. Translating it yields CSVRLAEQNNEQFF.